The next 18 T cell receptor beta chains were all read from a single sample in a study of CD8 T cells in ankylosing spondylitis. Points from the study as a whole: A motif in TCR beta, a set of 8 or 9 highly homologous variants, appeared characteristic of ankylosing spondylitis blood.

MiXCR was run by TCRdb on the 5' RACE reads, yielding one entry per CDR3 protein. This table holds 350,000 or so distinct CDR3 sequences, roughly 8% found once. These receptors lack a known antigen. The sequencing sample was made of blood, either unsorted or a sorted T cell fraction (not recorded which). The receptors originated from a male donor with ankylosing spondylitis.

V usage is TRBV5-1 and J usage is TRBJ2-7, with 7 nucleotides matching TRBD1. Per the germline V gene, CDR1 is SGHRS and CDR2 is YFSETQ. This CDR3 comprises 14 residues. Trimming took 5 bases from V and 2 from J; bases not matched to a gene: 7. CDR3 DNA sequence: TGCGCCAGCAGATTACAGGGGTCGGCCTACGAGCAGTACTTC. Translation gives CASRLQGSAYEQYF.

The CDR3 is CASSPRGRGSTDTQYF. CDR3 bases: TGTGCCAGCAGTCCCCGGGGGCGGGGGAGCACAGATACGCAGTATTTT. The chain uses TRBV6-1 and TRBJ2-3; D is possibly TRBD2 (7 bases). Trimming removed 5 bases from V and 0 bases from J, with 15 bases in between. Germline lookup yields CDR1 MNHNS and CDR2 SASEGT. This CDR3 has 16 residues.

This clonotype was picked up a small number of times. V gene TRBV12-3 or TRBV12-4 combines with J gene TRBJ1-4; 7 bases agree with TRBD1. Germline trimming cut 6 bases from V and 0 bases from J; bases unmatched to any gene: 4. The CDR3 spans 15 residues. The CDR3 here is CASRAGQTTNEKLFF. The CDR3 DNA reads TGTGCCAGCAGAGCGGGACAGACAACTAATGAAAAACTGTTTTTT.

This clonotype was seen only a few times. J is TRBJ1-6 and V is TRBV7-9; 10 nucleotides agree with TRBD1. The CDR3 covers 14 residues. Germline V lookup: CDR1 SEHNR, CDR2 FQNEAQ (reference sequence). V lost 4 bases to trimming and J lost 10 bases; unmatched junction nucleotides: 4. The CDR3 reads CASSSGQGGSPLHF. DNA for the CDR3: TGTGCCAGCAGCTCCGGACAGGGGGGATCACCCCTCCACTTT.

This clonotype has ten or more counts. This rearrangement joins TRBV28 to TRBJ2-4, with TRBD2 matching 9 bases. The CDR3 consists of 14 residues. CDR1 and CDR2 (germline): MDHEN, SYDVKM. The V segment lost 8 bases and the J segment 0 bases; nucleotides outside the gene matches: 2. The chain's CDR3 is CASGGGVAKNIQYF. The CDR3 region has the DNA TGTGCCAGCGGCGGGGGGGTAGCCAAAAACATTCAGTACTTC.

The chain links TRBV5-1 to TRBJ1-2; D is unresolved. The CDR3 is 15 residues long. V was shortened by 0 bases and J by 5 bases, with 14 bases between the two germline ends. Germline CDR1 and CDR2: SGHRS and YFSETQ. The CDR3 DNA reads as TGCGCCAGCAGCTTGGAGGCGGGTAGTGGATATGGCTACACCTTC. Translating gives CASSLEAGSGYGYTF.

This clonotype showed up many times. The gene calls are TRBV6-5 and TRBJ2-5, with a weak D call TRBD2 (6 bases). The germline V and J ends were trimmed by 4 bases and 2 bases, with 8 bases remaining between them. Looked up from germline, CDR1 is MNHEY and CDR2 is SVGAGI. The CDR3 covers 13 residues. CDR3: CASSFAGQETQYF. CDR3 DNA: TGTGCCAGCAGTTTTGCGGGACAAGAGACCCAGTACTTC.

This clonotype was seen many times. This rearrangement joins TRBV28 to TRBJ1-6; TRBD1 might be the D (5 bases). With 6 bases removed from V and 12 bases from J, the gap between germline ends came to 18 bases. CDR1 and CDR2 (germline): MDHEN, SYDVKM. This CDR3 contains 14 residues. CDR3 nucleotides: TGTGCCAGCAGCCTGGACACGTCTACTAAACCCCTCCACTTT. This sequence encodes CASSLDTSTKPLHF.

This sequence joins TRBV7-2 and TRBJ2-7; 8 bases line up with TRBD2. CDR3 length equals 15 residues. Trimming at V came to 0 bases and at J to 2 bases, leaving 3 bases not matched to a gene. The germline gives CDR1 SGHTA, CDR2 FQGNSA. The CDR3 spells CASSLAGSGAYEQYF. The CDR3 nucleotides are TGTGCCAGCAGCTTAGCGGGTAGCGGGGCCTACGAGCAGTACTTC.

This clonotype was counted a few times. The chain is built from TRBV7-6 and TRBJ2-2; tentative D call: TRBD2 (6 bases). CDR3 length: 16 amino acids. V was shortened by 5 bases and J by 1 base, with 14 bases between the two germline ends. Germline lookup yields CDR1 SGHVS and CDR2 FNYEAQ. CDR3 region: CASSQTRPENTGELFF. DNA for the CDR3: TGTGCCAGCAGCCAGACTAGGCCGGAGAACACCGGGGAGCTGTTTTTT.

There are a few counts of this clonotype. This sequence joins TRBV20-1 and TRBJ1-6, with D possibly TRBD1 on 6 matching bases. There are 14 residues in the CDR3. The V and J ends lost 4 bases and 4 bases respectively, with 11 bases between them. CDR1 DFQATT and CDR2 SNEGSKA come from the germline V gene (reference sequence). CDR3 nucleotide sequence: TGCAGTGCTAAAGGGACACCTTATAATTCACCCCTCCACTTT. It specifies CSAKGTPYNSPLHF.

This chain links TRBV20-1 with TRBJ2-3, with D possibly matching TRBD2 (7 bases). V gave up 6 bases and J gave up 3 bases, with 16 bases separating them. Per the germline V gene, CDR1 is DFQATT and CDR2 is SNEGSKA (reference sequence). The CDR3 is 14 amino acids. CDR3 coding DNA: TGCAGTGCCAGGGGCGGGAGTAAGACAGATACGCAGTATTTT. This encodes CSARGGSKTDTQYF.

The rearrangement links TRBV10-3 to TRBJ2-7, with 7 nucleotides matching TRBD1. The CDR3 runs to 17 residues. Per the germline V gene, CDR1 is ENHRY and CDR2 is SYGVKD. The V gene end was trimmed by 4 bases and the J gene end by 6 bases; junction bases not matched to a gene: 18. The CDR3 spells CAISGQGSGARGSEQYF. The DNA for the CDR3 is TGTGCCATCAGTGGACAGGGTTCGGGCGCCCGAGGCTCCGAGCAGTACTTC.

This chain joins TRBV7-3 and TRBJ1-2; perhaps TRBD1 as D (6 bases). The CDR3 spans 13 residues. Trimming took off 4 bases at V and 8 bases at J, with 14 bases between the two ends. Germline V gene sequence: CDR1 SGHTA, CDR2 FQGTGA. The CDR3 sequence is CASSSVQGTGYTF. CDR3 in DNA: TGTGCCAGCAGCTCAGTCCAGGGGACAGGCTACACCTTC.

The chain uses TRBV25-1 and TRBJ2-2, with a weak D call TRBD1 (5 bases). Germline loops: CDR1 MGHDK, CDR2 SYGVNS. Between the trimmed V and J ends, which lost 8 bases and 4 bases, there was a span of 14 bases. The CDR3 covers 14 residues. The CDR3 loop is CASGLGLRTGELFF. The CDR3 region has the DNA TGTGCCAGCGGTCTGGGGCTGCGCACCGGGGAGCTGTTTTTT.

This clonotype showed up many times. The V gene is TRBV6-1, the J gene TRBJ1-2; 9 nucleotides align to TRBD1. CDR3 length equals 15 residues. Germline CDR1 is MNHNS and CDR2 is SASEGT. V lost 6 bases and J lost 8; bases outside the gene matches: 13. As DNA, the CDR3 is TGTGCCAGCAGAGAGGCCGGGGACAGGGCAGGCGGCTACACCTTC. This gives the protein CASREAGDRAGGYTF.

V usage is TRBV4-3 and J usage is TRBJ2-7; TRBD2 might be the D (6 bases). The V end was cut by 0 bases, the J end by 4 bases, with 7 bases between. CDR1 LGHNA and CDR2 YSLEER come from the germline V gene. The CDR3 runs to 13 residues. The CDR3 sequence: CASSQDAGYEQYF. The CDR3 DNA sequence: TGCGCCAGCAGCCAAGATGCGGGGTACGAGCAGTACTTC.

This clonotype was seen a few times. This chain uses TRBV6-5 with TRBJ2-7; perhaps TRBD2 as D (5 bases). This CDR3 has 15 residues. Trimming stripped 5 bases from V and 7 bases from J, with 21 bases between. Germline V lookup: CDR1 MNHEY, CDR2 SVGAGI. CDR3 protein: CASSILGTGVSEQYF. DNA of the CDR3: TGTGCCAGCAGTATACTAGGCACTGGAGTTTCTGAGCAGTACTTC.